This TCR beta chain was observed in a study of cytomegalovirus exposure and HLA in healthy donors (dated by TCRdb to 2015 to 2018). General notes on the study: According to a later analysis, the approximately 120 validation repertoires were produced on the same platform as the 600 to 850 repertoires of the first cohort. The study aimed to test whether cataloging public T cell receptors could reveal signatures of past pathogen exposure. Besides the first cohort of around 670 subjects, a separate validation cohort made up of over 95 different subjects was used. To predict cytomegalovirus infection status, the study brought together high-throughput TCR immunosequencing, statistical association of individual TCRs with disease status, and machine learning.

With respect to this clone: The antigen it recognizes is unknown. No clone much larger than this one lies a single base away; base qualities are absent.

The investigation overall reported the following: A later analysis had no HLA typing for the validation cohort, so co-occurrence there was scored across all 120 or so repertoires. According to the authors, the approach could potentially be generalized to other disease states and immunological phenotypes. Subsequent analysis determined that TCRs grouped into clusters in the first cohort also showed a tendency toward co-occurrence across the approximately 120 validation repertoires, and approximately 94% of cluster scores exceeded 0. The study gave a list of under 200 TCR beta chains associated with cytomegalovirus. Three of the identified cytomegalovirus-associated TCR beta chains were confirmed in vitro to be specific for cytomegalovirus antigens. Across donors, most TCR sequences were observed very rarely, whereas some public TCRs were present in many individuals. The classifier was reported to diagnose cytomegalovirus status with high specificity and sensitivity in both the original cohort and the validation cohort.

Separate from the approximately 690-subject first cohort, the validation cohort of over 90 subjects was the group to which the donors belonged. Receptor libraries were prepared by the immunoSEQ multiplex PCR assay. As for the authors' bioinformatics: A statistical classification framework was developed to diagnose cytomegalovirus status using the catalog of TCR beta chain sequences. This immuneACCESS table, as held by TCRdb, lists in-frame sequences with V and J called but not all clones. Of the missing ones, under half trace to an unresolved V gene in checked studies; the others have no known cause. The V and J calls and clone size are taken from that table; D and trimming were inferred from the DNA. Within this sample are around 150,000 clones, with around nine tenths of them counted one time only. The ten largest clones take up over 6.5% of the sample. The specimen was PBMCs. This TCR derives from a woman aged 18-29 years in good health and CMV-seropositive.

The CDR3 has the sequence CASSPFGWGGPTNEQFF. The DNA sequence reads TGTGCCAGCTCACCTTTTGGTTGGGGGGGTCCTACAAATGAGCAGTTCTTC. The chain is encoded by TRBV18 joined to TRBJ2-1, with TRBD2 matching 7 junction bases. After removal of 3 bases from V and 7 bases from J, the junction retains 15 bases not matched to a gene. The CDR3 spans 17 residues, from the cysteine through the phenylalanine. Solely the CDR3 DNA is kept, with 51 bases framed from the first base. Looking up the germline V gene yields CDR1 KGHSH and CDR2 LQKENI.